This T cell receptor beta chain came from a study of CXCR3-negative and CXCR3-positive naive CD8 T cells. TRB cDNA libraries were made by UMI-labeled 5' RACE. Reanalyzing the 5' RACE reads, TCRdb keeps one entry per CDR3 protein, without DNA. The data include some 47,000 distinct CDR3 sequences; the top ten clones carry 0.56%. At approximately 300,000 cells each, triplicate sorts were carried out for each CD8+ T cell subset. Definition of naive CD8+ T cells rested on a CD45RO-CCR7+CD27+CD95- profile. As to this clonotype: The antigen remains undetermined.

Germline CDR1 reads SQVTM; CDR2 reads ANQGSEA. This CDR3 region has 14 residues. General study points: CXCR3-negative naive cells had less hydrophobic TRB CDR3s than did CXCR3-positive naive cells. Both naive subsets showed comparably high diversity, and memory CD8+ cells showed much lower diversity.

The sequencing sample was made of naive CXCR3+ CD8+ T cells from blood. Subset indicated: CD45RO-CCR7+CD27+CD95- naive CD8+ T cells expressing CXCR3 (TNR3+). This receptor was obtained from a human donor in good health. Some clones in this sample may be carry-over from other donors' samples. The V and J genes are TRBV29-1 and TRBJ2-3. The CDR3 here is CSVELELSTDTQYF.